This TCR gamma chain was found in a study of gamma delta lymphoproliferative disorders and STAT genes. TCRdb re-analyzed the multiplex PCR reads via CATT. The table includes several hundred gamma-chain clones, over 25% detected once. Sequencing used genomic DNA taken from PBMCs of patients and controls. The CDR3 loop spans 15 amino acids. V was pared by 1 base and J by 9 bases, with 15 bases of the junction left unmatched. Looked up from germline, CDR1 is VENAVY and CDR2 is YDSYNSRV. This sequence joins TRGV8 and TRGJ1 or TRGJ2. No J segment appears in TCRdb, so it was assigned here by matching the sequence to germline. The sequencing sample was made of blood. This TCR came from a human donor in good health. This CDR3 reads CATWDSGTPTIKKLF. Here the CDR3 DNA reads TGTGCCACCTGGGATAGTGGGACCCCCACAATTAAGAAACTCTTT.